The 31 T cell receptor beta chains below come from one sample, sequenced in a study of blood T cells in healthy people across ages. Using a J-beta primer mix together with a sample-barcoded 5' primer, a second PCR was run for roughly 7 to 11 cycles. In TCRdb, the 5' RACE reads were re-called with MiXCR into one record per CDR3 protein. The sample carries some 860,000 distinct CDR3 sequences, more than 50% recorded once. What was sequenced was blood. These receptors came from a man aged 40-55 years in good health.

This rearrangement joins TRBV27 to TRBJ1-6, with TRBD1 as a possible D gene (6 bases). Trimming cost V 3 bases and J 10 bases, with 28 bases left between them. Germline V gene lookup returns CDR1 MNHEY and CDR2 SMNVEV (reference sequence). CDR3 length equals 19 residues. CDR3 coding DNA: TGTGCCAGCAGTTTTTTTGGGTTCAGGGGCCGGTCACCAGGGTCACCCCTCCACTTT. Encoded protein: CASSFFGFRGRSPGSPLHF.

The rearrangement links TRBV4-2 to TRBJ1-2; 10 nucleotides line up with TRBD1. In germline, CDR1 is LGHNA, CDR2 YNFKEQ. The V gene end was trimmed by 4 bases and the J gene end by 6 bases; junction bases not matched to a gene: 5. This CDR3 has 14 amino acids. As DNA, the CDR3 is TGTGCCAGCAGCCGTTCCGGGACAGGGGATGGCTACACCTTC. Translating it yields CASSRSGTGDGYTF.

The count of this clonotype is one. The rearrangement joins TRBV6-1 to TRBJ2-5; D gene ambiguous. Trimming removed 3 bases at V and 4 bases at J, with 21 bases between. The CDR3 extends over 17 amino acids. Germline CDR1 reads MNHNS; CDR2 reads SASEGT. Here the CDR3 reads CASSEIWSQRTGETQYF. In DNA, the CDR3 is TGTGCCAGCAGTGAGATATGGTCGCAGCGAACTGGAGAGACCCAGTACTTC.

This clonotype was counted only a few times. The chain has TRBV29-1 and TRBJ2-3; D gene unclear. The CDR3 is 12 residues long. Germline V gene lookup returns CDR1 SQVTM and CDR2 ANQGSEA. V dropped 1 base and J dropped 2 bases, with 4 bases sitting between them. The CDR3 is CSVEGDTDTQYF. The CDR3 bases are TGCAGCGTTGAAGGAGACACAGATACGCAGTATTTT.

The chain uses TRBV24-1 and TRBJ2-3, with 13 bases aligning to TRBD2. The V segment lost 4 bases and the J segment 2 bases; nucleotides outside the gene matches: 8. The CDR3 has 18 residues. Germline V gene lookup returns CDR1 KGHDR and CDR2 SFDVKD. The CDR3 loop is CATSESGGLAGFTDTQYF. CDR3 coding DNA: TGTGCCACCAGTGAATCTGGGGGACTAGCGGGGTTCACAGATACGCAGTATTTT.

The chain carries TRBV5-1 and TRBJ2-7; D could derive from TRBD1 or TRBD2 (5 bases each). This CDR3 is 16 amino acids long. The germline CDR1 and CDR2 sequences are SGHRS and YFSETQ. V was trimmed by 0 bases and J by 4 bases, leaving 17 bases between them. In DNA form, the CDR3 reads TGCGCCAGCAGCTTGGTTAGAACAGGAGAGGGGTACGAGCAGTACTTC. Protein product: CASSLVRTGEGYEQYF.

The J gene is TRBJ1-5, the V gene TRBV20-1; tentatively, D is TRBD1 (6 bases). The length of the CDR3 is 15 residues. The V gene lost 5 bases and the J gene lost 0 bases, with 14 bases spanning the gap. CDR1 is DFQATT, CDR2 SNEGSKA, per germline (reference sequence). CDR3 sequence reads: CSAPTGPYSNQPQHF. The CDR3 nucleotides read TGCAGTGCTCCAACAGGGCCTTATAGCAATCAGCCCCAGCATTTT.

This clonotype turned up a few times. This chain links TRBV29-1 with TRBJ2-3; possible D gene TRBD2, 5 bases. This CDR3 is built from 14 residues. From germline, CDR1 is SQVTM and CDR2 ANQGSEA. Between the trimmed V and J ends, which lost 4 bases and 5 bases, there was a span of 16 bases. The CDR3 sequence: CSVAISRAGDTQYF. CDR3 in DNA: TGCAGCGTTGCAATTTCGCGGGCTGGAGATACGCAGTATTTT.

The chain links TRBV7-8 to TRBJ1-2; possibly TRBD1 for D (6 bases). The CDR3 is 15 amino acids. V lost 5 bases to trimming and J lost 8 bases, with 21 bases between them. CDR1 SGHVS and CDR2 FQNEAQ come from the germline V gene. CDR3 in amino acids: CASSPAGRGLWGYTF. The CDR3, as DNA: TGTGCCAGCAGCCCTGCGGGCAGGGGACTCTGGGGCTACACCTTC. Based on the CDR3 plus reference TRBV7-8 and TRBJ1-2, the full variable domain is GAGVSQSPRYKVAKRGQDVALRCDPISGHVSLFWYQQALGQGPEFLTYFQNEAQLDKSGLPSDRFFAERPEGSVSTLKIQRTQQEDSAVYLCASSPAGRGLWGYTFGSGTRLTVV.

This clonotype was counted once. The junction does not match germline at one end; this may be a read error. The DNA for the CDR3 is TGTGCCAGCAGCCCAGAGCGGGGGGCCAAAAACATTCGGTACTTC. Translated: CASSPERGAKNIRYF. This chain uses TRBV7-2 with TRBJ2-4; 9 bases are a match to TRBD2. The germline gives CDR1 SGHTA, CDR2 FQGNSA. The CDR3 consists of 15 residues.

The CDR3 is CASRESQGYGTGELFF. CDR3 nucleotide sequence: TGTGCCAGCAGGGAGTCTCAGGGGTATGGGACCGGGGAGCTGTTTTTT. V usage is TRBV28 and J usage is TRBJ2-2; D is perhaps TRBD1 (6 bases). There are 16 residues in the CDR3. Germline V gene sequence: CDR1 MDHEN, CDR2 SYDVKM. With 6 bases removed from V and 5 bases from J, the gap between germline ends came to 19 bases.

The CDR3, as DNA: TGCAGCGTTGGAGCCCCCCGCAGGACAGACTATGGCTACACCTTC. It specifies CSVGAPRRTDYGYTF. V is TRBV29-1 and J is TRBJ1-2; TRBD1 is a possible D gene (6 bases). The CDR3 is 15 amino acids. The germline V gene has CDR1 SQVTM and CDR2 ANQGSEA. V lost 4 bases and J lost 3, with 18 bases in between.

This clonotype was counted a single time. The J gene is TRBJ1-2, the V gene TRBV29-1; D call uncertain. Germline CDR1 and CDR2: SQVTM and ANQGSEA. This CDR3 region has 13 residues. V was clipped by 1 base and J by 0 bases, with 6 bases between them. The CDR3 sequence is CSVEVEANYGYTF. CDR3 nucleotide sequence: TGCAGCGTTGAAGTTGAAGCTAACTATGGCTACACCTTC.

The CDR3 reads CASRTGPREKLFF. CDR3 DNA: TGTGCCAGCAGGACAGGGCCGCGTGAAAAACTGTTTTTT. The chain links TRBV7-9 to TRBJ1-4, with 7 bases fitting TRBD1. The CDR3 is 13 amino acids. Germline CDR1 reads SEHNR; CDR2 reads FQNEAQ (reference sequence). Unmatched junction bases numbered 5, after V lost 6 bases and J lost 7 bases. Variable domain in full (rest from reference TRBV7-9 and TRBJ1-4): DTGVSQNPRHKITKRGQNVTFRCDPISEHNRLYWYRQTLGQGPEFLTYFQNEAQLEKSRLLSDRFSAERPKGSFSTLEIQRTEQGDSAMYLCASRTGPREKLFFGSGTQLSVL.

This clonotype was detected only a few times. This chain connects TRBV4-2 to TRBJ2-7; 14 nucleotides line up with TRBD2. J was trimmed by 4 bases and V by 7 bases; bases with no gene match: 9. This CDR3 is built from 16 residues. CDR1 and CDR2 from the germline V gene are LGHNA and YNFKEQ. The CDR3 spells CASTYGTSGSSYEQYF. The CDR3 DNA reads TGTGCCAGCACCTACGGGACTAGCGGGAGTTCGTACGAGCAGTACTTC.

This clonotype appeared a few times. The chain couples TRBV2 to TRBJ2-7; D remains ambiguous. V was shortened by 3 bases and J by 4 bases, with 13 bases between the two germline ends. There are 14 residues in the CDR3. Germline loops: CDR1 SNHLY, CDR2 FYNNEI. This chain's CDR3 is CASSDKGRGYEQYF. CDR3 DNA: TGTGCCAGCAGTGACAAGGGCAGAGGATACGAGCAGTACTTC.

This clonotype is a singleton in its sample. A much larger clonotype is one base distant, so this may be a read error. This chain uses TRBV15 with TRBJ2-5, with 7 bases aligning to TRBD2. Germline V gene lookup returns CDR1 LNHNV and CDR2 YYDKDF (reference sequence). Germline trimming cut 1 base from V and 4 bases from J; bases unmatched to any gene: 9. CDR3 size: 16 residues. The CDR3 here is CATSRGAGTGGETQYF. CDR3 DNA sequence: TGTGCCACCAGCAGAGGGGCCGGGACGGGGGGAGAGACCCAGTACTTC.

V and J are TRBV20-1 and TRBJ2-3, with unresolved D. V was clipped by 0 bases and J by 2 bases, with 9 bases between them. Germline V gives CDR1 DFQATT, CDR2 SNEGSKA (reference sequence). The CDR3 contains 14 residues. The CDR3 sequence: CSAREGFDTDTQYF. The CDR3 nucleotides are TGCAGTGCTAGAGAGGGATTTGACACAGATACGCAGTATTTT.

The rearrangement uses TRBV11-2 and TRBJ2-3; no firm D call. The CDR3 is 16 amino acids. Trimming removed 0 bases at V and 2 bases at J, with 12 bases between. CDR1 and CDR2 (germline): SGHAT, FQNNGV. The CDR3 DNA is TGTGCCAGCAGCTTAGAAGTACCACGAAACACAGATACGCAGTATTTT. Its translation is CASSLEVPRNTDTQYF.

This chain uses TRBV27 with TRBJ2-3; D gene uncertain. This CDR3 is 15 amino acids long. V lost 2 bases, J lost 1 base, and 10 bases lay in between. Germline V gene data show CDR1 as MNHEY and CDR2 as SMNVEV (reference sequence). The CDR3 DNA reads as TGTGCCAGCAGTTTAGGTCGGTCCCGCACAGATACGCAGTATTTT. Translating gives CASSLGRSRTDTQYF.

In its sample, this clonotype was seen a few times. V gene TRBV29-1 combines with J gene TRBJ1-2; TRBD1 matches 11 bases. Germline loops: CDR1 SQVTM, CDR2 ANQGSEA. V trimming: 6 bases; J trimming: 8 bases; junction bases outside the gene matches: 5. The CDR3 length is 12 residues. CDR3: CSVGQGARGYTF. CDR3 DNA: TGCAGCGTAGGACAGGGGGCACGAGGCTACACCTTC.

The chain is built from TRBV29-1 and TRBJ2-1; 9 positions match TRBD1. The CDR3 totals 13 residues. Germline V CDR1 and CDR2: SQVTM, ANQGSEA. Losses at the gene ends were 7 bases for V and 3 bases for J; bases not matched to a gene: 4. The DNA for the CDR3 is TGCAGCGGCCGGGACAGGGACTACAATGAGCAGTTCTTC. This gives the protein CSGRDRDYNEQFF.

V is TRBV28 and J is TRBJ1-4; D remains ambiguous. Germline V gene data show CDR1 as MDHEN and CDR2 as SYDVKM. Deletions cut 2 bases from V and 9 bases from J, with 19 bases between. CDR3 size: 16 residues. The CDR3 nucleotides read TGTGCCAGCAGTTTAAATGAGGGTCAGGTTGGTAAAAAACTGTTTTTT. It yields the protein CASSLNEGQVGKKLFF.

J is TRBJ2-4 and V is TRBV9; possibly TRBD1 for D (6 bases). Germline CDR1 is SGDLS and CDR2 is YYNGEE. There are 13 residues in the CDR3. The germline V and J ends were trimmed by 3 bases and 8 bases, with 12 bases remaining between them. CDR3 amino acids: CASSATGRDIQYF. As DNA, the CDR3 is TGTGCCAGCAGCGCAACAGGGAGAGACATTCAGTACTTC.

The V gene is TRBV30, the J gene TRBJ1-1; D is ambiguous. V was trimmed by 4 bases and J by 8 bases, leaving 11 bases between them. CDR3 length: 11 residues. CDR1 GTSNPN and CDR2 SVGIG come from the germline V gene (reference sequence). CDR3 sequence: CAWNPGGEAFF. DNA of the CDR3: TGTGCCTGGAACCCAGGTGGGGAAGCTTTCTTT.

This chain uses TRBV6-1 with TRBJ1-2; 8 bases are a match to TRBD1. Germline CDR1 is MNHNS and CDR2 is SASEGT. This CDR3 has 14 residues. The trim removed 3 bases at V and 4 bases at J, leaving 4 bases unmatched. CDR3 amino acids: CASSEGQALYGYTF. In DNA, the CDR3 is TGTGCCAGCAGTGAGGGACAGGCTCTCTATGGCTACACCTTC.

The rearrangement links TRBV5-4 to TRBJ2-7; D gene ambiguous. V was cut by 4 bases and J by 6 bases, with 14 bases left in between. Germline CDR1 SGHNT, CDR2 YYREEE (reference sequence). The CDR3 loop spans 13 amino acids. The CDR3, as DNA: TGTGCCAGCAGCAAGAAGTCTAGTACCGAGCAGTACTTC. This gives the protein CASSKKSSTEQYF.

This clonotype was recorded a few times. The chain has TRBV2 and TRBJ2-3; tentatively, D is TRBD1 or TRBD2 (5 bases each). Trimming took off 9 bases at V and 0 bases at J, with 19 bases between the two ends. This CDR3 has 16 amino acids. Germline CDR1 reads SNHLY; CDR2 reads FYNNEI. As DNA, the CDR3 is TGTGCCAGTTTCAGGCGGTCGGGGCCTAGCACAGATACGCAGTATTTT. This codes for CASFRRSGPSTDTQYF.

This clonotype was seen a single time. The junction departs from the called germline gene at one end, perhaps through a read error. The V call is TRBV7-8, the J call TRBJ2-4, with TRBD2 identical over 9 bases. TRBJ2-7 explains the end of the DNA better; the J call may be wrong. The CDR3 is made up of 14 amino acids. In germline, CDR1 is SGHVS, CDR2 FQNEAQ. DNA of the CDR3: TGTGCCAACAGCTTAAGGCGGGAGGGAGACGAGCAGTACTTC. Residues: CANSLRREGDEQYF.

This rearrangement joins TRBV5-1 to TRBJ2-5; D may match TRBD1 or TRBD2 (5 bases each). The J call is doubtful: the DNA matches TRBJ2-7 better. This CDR3 comprises 15 residues. Germline loops: CDR1 SGHRS, CDR2 YFSETQ. This CDR3 reads CASSEGTPGPYEQYF. CDR3 in DNA: TGCGCCAGCAGCGAAGGGACCCCAGGGCCCTACGAGCAGTACTTC.

V usage is TRBV5-6 and J usage is TRBJ2-7; the D is unclear. V shed 6 bases and J shed 6 bases, with 16 bases lying between them. The V gene's germline CDR1 is SGHDT and CDR2 YYEEEE. This CDR3 spans 13 amino acids. CDR3 region: CASNPSTGREQYF. CDR3 nucleotides: TGTGCCAGCAATCCCAGCACGGGCCGCGAGCAGTACTTC. The full variable domain, rest sourced from reference TRBV5-6 and TRBJ2-7, is DAGVTQSPTHLIKTRGQQVTLRCSPKSGHDTVSWYQQALGQGPQFIFQYYEEEERQRGNFPDRFSGHQFPNYSSELNVNALLLGDSALYLCASNPSTGREQYFGPGTRLTVT.